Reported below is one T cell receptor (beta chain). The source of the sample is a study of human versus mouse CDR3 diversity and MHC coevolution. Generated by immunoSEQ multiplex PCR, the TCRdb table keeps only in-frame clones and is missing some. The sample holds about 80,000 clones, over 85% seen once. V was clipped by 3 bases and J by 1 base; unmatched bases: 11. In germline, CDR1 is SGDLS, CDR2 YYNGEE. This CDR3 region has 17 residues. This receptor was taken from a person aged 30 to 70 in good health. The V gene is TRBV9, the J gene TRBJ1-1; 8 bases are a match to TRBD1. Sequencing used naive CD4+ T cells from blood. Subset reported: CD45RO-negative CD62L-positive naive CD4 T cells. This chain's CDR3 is CASSADRTGIKNTEAFF. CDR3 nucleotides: TGTGCCAGCAGCGCCGATCGGACAGGGATCAAGAACACTGAAGCTTTCTTT.